This paragraph covers one T cell receptor (beta chain) sequence. Its antigen remains undetermined. No qualities accompany the bases; no much larger clone lies one base away. This sample stems from a study of T cells after yellow fever vaccination (dated by TCRdb to the late 2010s). Looking at the study overall: The SMART-Seq v4 Ultra Low Input RNA kit was used to prepare libraries from fractions with low cell numbers. To follow T-cell clones before and after primary and booster YFV17D yellow fever vaccination, bulk TCR alpha and beta repertoires were sequenced over time. The cohort comprised two healthy male donors, one aged 18 to 30 and one aged 30 to 40 years. Blood was collected at multiple timepoints before and after primary and secondary immunization, and bulk PBMC replicates and cell subsets were isolated.

The sample's treatment or condition label, decoded: live attenuated yellow fever vaccine strain. A standard Ficoll-Paque protocol was used to isolate PBMCs from peripheral blood. Dynabeads CD4 and CD8 positive selection kits were used to isolate the CD4 and CD8 T-cell fractions. RNA was extracted with TriZol from bulk PBMCs, CD4 and CD8 fractions, and dextramer-positive and dextramer-negative fractions. Between the V and J ends, shortened by 1 base and 3 bases respectively, the junction contains 4 bases. The CDR3 covers 13 residues, taking in both the cysteine and the phenylalanine. Only the CDR3 region is kept as DNA, spanning 39 bases read in frame from base 1. As encoded in the germline V gene, CDR1 is SGHTA while CDR2 is FQGTGA. Overall study results and their limits: A small share of clonotypes was detected in both CD4 and CD8 compartments, with the overlap likely arising from convergent recombination. The secondary T-cell response was weaker than the primary response but faster, peaking on day 5 instead of day 15. Because only a couple of donors were included in the study, the extent to which the findings can be generalized is limited. FACS-sorted repertoires could contain abundant contaminating clonotypes from the bulk population, so computational filtering was required. After the booster, most of the clones that had expanded following primary vaccination were detected again (96% of CD4 and around 90% of CD8), which suggests that memory was broadly maintained.

TCR cDNA was synthesized by 5'RACE template switching, which introduced a universal primer site and unique molecular identifiers. Priming of cDNA synthesis was performed from both the TCR alpha and TCR beta constant segments. Two PCR steps were used to amplify libraries, with sample barcodes and sequencing adapters being added in the second step. Sequencing of libraries was performed on Illumina HiSeq 2500 (2x100 bp) or NovaSeq (2x150 bp). The authors' analysis ran thus. Reads were demultiplexed and collapsed into UMI consensus sequences with MIGEC, and V(D)J alignment was performed with MiXCR. Clonotypes responding to the vaccine were identified with edgeR on replicate PBMC samples, with the criteria of FDR below 0.01 and a log2 fold change above 5 up to day 15. Each bulk clonotype was labeled CD4 or CD8 based on which sequenced repertoire, CD4 or CD8, contained the clonotype at higher abundance. Clones were called with MiXCR by TCRdb after fastp trimmed the public reads at Q25, and only in-frame beta chains were retained. Each record represents a unique CDR3 protein, reported with the most common genes and DNA among its rows. The V and J calls and clone size come from TCRdb's table, not from the authors' own analysis. This sample has more than 95,000 distinct CDR3 sequences in its table, and under 8.5% of those were observed once. The leading ten clones occupy just under 2.5% of the sample.

Recombination connected TRBV7-3 to TRBJ2-1; the D gene lacks a confident call. This clonotype originated in a young man who received the YFV17D yellow fever vaccine. The sample in question was CD4+ T cells sorted from PBMCs, obtained 9 to 11 days after the first yellow fever vaccination. The CDR3 amino acid sequence is: CASSLSSYNEQFF. The nucleotide sequence reads TGTGCCAGCAGCTTAAGTAGCTACAATGAGCAGTTCTTC.